This T cell receptor beta chain is from a study of T-cell reconstitution after alpha-beta-depleted transplantation in children. The CDR3 covers 13 residues. Germline V gene sequence: CDR1 MNHEY, CDR2 SVGAGI. V gave up 5 bases and J gave up 5 bases, with 10 bases separating them. Preparation of the TCRbeta library was carried out with unique molecular identifiers. TCRdb re-derived calls from the PCR reads in MiXCR, one entry per CDR3 protein. Of approximately 500,000 distinct CDR3 sequences in the sample, roughly a tenth were seen once. Study-wide results and caveats: T-cell counts and diversity at one year following transplant were attributed mainly to newly produced T cells. Two months or so post-transplant, alpha-beta T cells reportedly derived from several hundred expanded graft clones. Some patients showed high day-60 TCRbeta diversity, which derived from surviving recipient T cells and thymic progenitors.

There are many counts of this clonotype. Its antigen is not identified. The sequences come from PBMCs, collected before TCRalphabeta/CD19-depleted stem cell transplant. This receptor was taken from a child under 10 years old with inherited bone marrow failure, due to receive a stem cell transplant. This sequence joins TRBV6-5 and TRBJ2-1; D unresolved. CDR3 DNA sequence: TGTGCCAGCAGTCTTGACCCCCACAATGAGCAGTTCTTC. Translation gives CASSLDPHNEQFF.